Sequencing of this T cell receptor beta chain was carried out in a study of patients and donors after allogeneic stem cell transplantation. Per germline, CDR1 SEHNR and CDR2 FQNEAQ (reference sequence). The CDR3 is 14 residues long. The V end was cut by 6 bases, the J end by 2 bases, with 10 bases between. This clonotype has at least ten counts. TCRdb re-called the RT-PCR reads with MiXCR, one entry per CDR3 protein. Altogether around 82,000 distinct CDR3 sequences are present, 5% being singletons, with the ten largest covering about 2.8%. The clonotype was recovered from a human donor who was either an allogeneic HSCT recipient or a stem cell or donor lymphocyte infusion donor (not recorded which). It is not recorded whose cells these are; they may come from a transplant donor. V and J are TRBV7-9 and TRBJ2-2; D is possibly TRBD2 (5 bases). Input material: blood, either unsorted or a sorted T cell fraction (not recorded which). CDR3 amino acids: CASSPSGNTGELFF. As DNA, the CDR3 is TGTGCCAGCAGTCCCAGCGGAAACACCGGGGAGCTGTTTTTT.